Included here is one T cell receptor beta chain sequence, with context. The sample holds a few counts of this clonotype. What antigen it recognizes has not been identified. The sample holds no much larger clone one base away, and base qualities are not on file. Sequencing was performed on an Illumina NovaSeq 6000. Using 5'RACE with constant-segment primers, TCRalpha and TCRbeta cDNA libraries were constructed, with sample barcodes and unique molecular identifiers added in the process. RNA was extracted from every sample with Trizol reagent. Amplification of the libraries took two PCR steps, and the second step added a second sample barcode plus Illumina TruSeq adapters. The libraries were sequenced on an Illumina NovaSeq using 2 x 150 bp paired-end reads. The authors processed their data as follows. With migec v1.2.7, reads were demultiplexed and then collapsed into UMI-guided consensus sequences. Using mixcr v2.1.11, UMI consensuses were aligned to TRA and TRB V and J templates and then assembled into clonotypes. Clonotypes were classified as expanded or contracted when called significant by both edgeR and NoisET, with noise models trained on biological replicates. For edgeR calls, a false discovery rate-adjusted p below 0.01 and a log2 fold-change threshold of 1 were applied. As an exploratory analysis of dynamics, max-normalized trajectories of the 1000 most abundant clonotypes were examined with PCA combined with hierarchical clustering. Each responding clone was given a CD4 or CD8 phenotype based on the CD4+ and CD8+ repertoires, which had been sequenced separately. The public reads were reprocessed in TCRdb via fastp at Q25 and MiXCR, keeping in-frame beta chains. Identical CDR3 protein sequences are pooled into one entry, listed with their most common genes and DNA. It is TCRdb's table, rather than the study itself, that gives the V and J calls and clone size. Across this sample there are almost 550,000 distinct CDR3 sequences, with roughly 20% seen only once. The top ten clones comprise approximately 12% of the sample.

This specimen comes from a study of T-cell memory formation after mild COVID-19 (dated by TCRdb to about 2021). Context from the whole study: TCR sequence clusters from the two donors were largely donor specific. In a couple of donors, T-cell clones that expanded and contracted after mild COVID-19 were followed by sequencing TCRalpha and TCRbeta repertoires longitudinally. The cohort was made up of two young adult volunteers, one female and one male, who were previously healthy. Paper-wide results and their limitations: Some responding clones were found in pre-infection memory, which suggests that pre-existing cross-reactive memory T cells took part in the SARS-CoV-2 response. Whether the second-wave clones peaking on day 37 were SARS-CoV-2 specific was not confirmed. The study covered only a couple of mild cases, and larger cohorts including severe cases with pre-infection samples were considered necessary. Contracting CD4+ clones were located mainly in the CM and EM memory subsets, whereas CD8+ clones were found to be enriched in EMRA. Balanced CD4/CD8 phenotypes were observed for clones contracting from day 15 to 85, whereas a bias towards CD4+ was observed for a second wave of clones expanding from day 15 to 37.

From cysteine to phenylalanine, the CDR3 is 12 amino acids long. Just CDR3 DNA is preserved here, 36 bases in frame from base 1. The CDR1 and CDR2 encoded by the germline V gene are MNHEY and SVGAGI. Deletion took 6 bases off V and 10 bases off J, with a span of 10 bases between the germline ends. PBMCs were isolated by Ficoll-Paque density gradient centrifugation. The sample taken for sequencing was PBMCs or a T cell subset sorted from them (not recorded which). This receptor was identified in an adult woman who had mild COVID-19 (a few samples of this study predate the infection). The sample titles of this study are shuffled in the database, so cell type and time point are left out; the donor was told from shared clones. The rearranged segments are TRBV6-5 and TRBJ1-6, with the D gene too uncertain to name. CDR3 sequence: CASRHDKSPLHF. The nucleotides read TGTGCCAGCAGACACGACAAGTCACCCCTCCACTTT.